Shown below are 18 T cell receptor beta chains from a single sample sequenced in a study of T cell repertoires in cytomegalovirus infection. Each CDR3 protein gets one entry after TCRdb re-called the reads with MiXCR. The data contain fewer than 350,000 distinct CDR3 sequences, under 35% of them singletons. Antigen specificity for these receptors is unknown. Sequences were derived from cultured PBMCs, sampled from culture after CMV antigen stimulation. These receptor sequences come from a human donor in good health (CMV status not recorded). Some clones in this sample may be carry-over from other donors' samples.

This chain connects TRBV7-3 to TRBJ2-1; 7 nucleotides match TRBD2. Germline V gives CDR1 SGHTA, CDR2 FQGTGA. The CDR3 contains 16 residues. Trimming at V came to 5 bases and at J to 8 bases, leaving 15 bases not matched to a gene. CDR3 coding DNA: TGTGCCAGCAGCCGGGGACCACGGGATCGGGGGGATGAGCAGTTCTTC. It specifies CASSRGPRDRGDEQFF.

This clonotype appeared a few times. V gene TRBV12-3 or TRBV12-4 combines with J gene TRBJ2-6, with D perhaps assigned TRBD1 or TRBD2 (5 bases each). V was trimmed by 11 bases and J by 1 base, leaving 18 bases between them. The CDR3 has 16 residues. The CDR3 DNA is TGTGCCTGCGATCCGGGACCCACTTCTGGGGCCAACGTCCTGACTTTC. Protein sequence: CACDPGPTSGANVLTF.

CDR3 bases: TGCAGTGCTAGAGATAGAGGGGGAGGCAATCAGCCCCAGCATTTT. Amino acid sequence: CSARDRGGGNQPQHF. The chain uses TRBV20-1 and TRBJ1-5; maybe TRBD1 (6 bases). The CDR3 is made up of 15 amino acids. V gave up 0 bases and J gave up 2 bases, with 11 bases separating them. CDR1 and CDR2 (germline): DFQATT, SNEGSKA (reference sequence).

This clonotype was recorded many times. V is TRBV7-2 and J is TRBJ2-1, with 7 bases identical to TRBD2. Germline values: CDR1 SGHTA, CDR2 FQGNSA. With V trimmed by 5 bases and J by 9 bases, 19 bases remained unmatched. The CDR3 runs 17 residues. The CDR3 nucleotides read TGTGCCAGCAGCCTGACTAGCCCGGCGGGGAAGTACGTTGAGCAGTTCTTC. Translating it yields CASSLTSPAGKYVEQFF.

At least ten counts were recorded for this clonotype. This sequence joins TRBV7-8 and TRBJ1-1; no definite D call. This CDR3 region has 13 residues. Germline CDR1 is SGHVS and CDR2 is FQNEAQ. Trimming removed 0 bases at V and 8 bases at J, with 10 bases between. The CDR3 DNA sequence: TGTGCCAGCAGCTTAGCGATGCAGACCGAAGCTTTCTTT. Amino acid sequence: CASSLAMQTEAFF.

This clonotype was picked up a small number of times. V and J are TRBV24-1 and TRBJ2-7; 7 positions agree with TRBD1. V was pared by 3 bases and J by 5 bases, with 15 bases of the junction left unmatched. CDR1 is KGHDR, CDR2 SFDVKD, per germline. The CDR3 is 17 residues long. CDR3 amino acids: CATSDPRQGKSLDEQYF. CDR3 nucleotides: TGTGCCACCAGTGATCCGCGACAGGGAAAGAGCTTGGACGAGCAGTACTTC.

This rearrangement joins TRBV7-3 to TRBJ1-1; possibly TRBD1 for D (6 bases). This CDR3 is built from 14 residues. Germline CDR1 SGHTA, CDR2 FQGTGA. The V gene lost 0 bases and the J gene lost 6 bases, with 11 bases spanning the gap. The CDR3 loop reads CASSLTSRGSEAFF. The CDR3 DNA reads TGTGCCAGCAGCTTAACCTCCAGGGGCTCTGAAGCTTTCTTT.

The V call is TRBV11-2, the J call TRBJ2-6; D gene uncertain. The CDR3 spans 16 residues. V was pared by 1 base and J by 2 bases, with 9 bases between. Per the germline V gene, CDR1 is SGHAT and CDR2 is FQNNGV. Written as DNA, the CDR3 is TGTGCCAGCAGCTTAGCCCCGGTCGCTGGGGCCAACGTCCTGACTTTC. Its translation is CASSLAPVAGANVLTF.

This chain's CDR3 is CASSQDLSGKGSYNEQFF. The CDR3 DNA is TGTGCCAGCAGCCAAGATCTGAGCGGGAAGGGTTCCTACAATGAGCAGTTCTTC. V usage is TRBV4-2 and J usage is TRBJ2-1, with 7 bases matching TRBD2. J was trimmed by 1 base and V by 0 bases; bases with no gene match: 9. Germline V gene sequence: CDR1 LGHNA, CDR2 YNFKEQ. CDR3 size: 18 residues.

This clonotype has just a few counts. The chain uses TRBV28 and TRBJ2-2, with 7 positions matching TRBD1. Germline CDR1 reads MDHEN; CDR2 reads SYDVKM. V dropped 5 bases and J dropped 5; count of bases not matched to a gene: 5. This CDR3 spans 14 amino acids. The CDR3 reads CASSINRGTGELFF. The CDR3 coding sequence is TGTGCCAGCAGTATCAACAGGGGTACCGGGGAGCTGTTTTTT.

This chain links TRBV7-9 with TRBJ2-1; 12 nucleotides match TRBD2. The length of the CDR3 is 18 residues. Per germline, CDR1 SEHNR and CDR2 FQNEAQ (reference sequence). V was pared by 1 base and J by 2 bases, with 6 bases of the junction left unmatched. CDR3 residues: CASSLEYASGRAYNEQFF. The CDR3 DNA reads as TGTGCCAGCAGCTTAGAATATGCTAGCGGGAGGGCCTACAATGAGCAGTTCTTC.

This clonotype was counted ten times or more. The chain combines TRBV14 with TRBJ1-1, with 9 bases that match TRBD1. CDR1 is SGHDN and CDR2 is FVKESK in the germline V gene. V gave up 4 bases and J gave up 5 bases; unmatched junction bases: 5. The CDR3 loop spans 14 amino acids. The CDR3 region is CASSPTGGTTEAFF. The CDR3 region has the DNA TGTGCCAGCAGCCCCACAGGGGGCACGACTGAAGCTTTCTTT.

CDR3 protein: CATERRSQETQYF. CDR3 nucleotides: TGTGCCACCGAGCGACGATCTCAAGAGACCCAGTACTTC. The rearrangement uses TRBV12-3 or TRBV12-4 and TRBJ2-5, with D unclear. Trimming shortened V by 10 bases and J by 2 bases, and 14 bases separated the two germline ends. This CDR3 spans 13 amino acids.

In its sample, this clonotype was seen a few times. The chain carries TRBV12-3 or TRBV12-4 and TRBJ1-1; TRBD1 aligns across 8 bases. Trimming removed 11 bases from V and 4 bases from J; junction bases left unmatched: 6. CDR3 size: 12 residues. The CDR3 DNA reads TGTGCCCTCGACAGGGGAGGCACTGAAGCTTTCTTT. It specifies CALDRGGTEAFF.

This clonotype was seen a handful of times. V is TRBV20-1 and J is TRBJ2-1, with a tentative D call TRBD2 (5 bases). The CDR3 length is 15 residues. V shed 0 bases and J shed 2 bases, with 11 bases lying between them. Germline assignment: CDR1 DFQATT and CDR2 SNEGSKA (reference sequence). The CDR3 is CSAREDSLTYNEQFF. For the CDR3, the DNA is TGCAGTGCTAGAGAGGACTCTCTGACCTACAATGAGCAGTTCTTC.

This chain joins TRBV7-2 and TRBJ2-4; 10 bases are shared with TRBD1. The CDR3 runs 14 residues. Germline V gene data show CDR1 as SGHTA and CDR2 as FQGNSA. The trim removed 2 bases at V and 9 bases at J, leaving 4 bases unmatched. Written as DNA, the CDR3 is TGTGCCAGCAGCTTATCTAGGACAGGGGGCATTCAGTACTTC. Protein product: CASSLSRTGGIQYF.

The chain carries TRBV19 and TRBJ2-2; no clear D. This CDR3 spans 15 amino acids. The V end was cut by 5 bases, the J end by 0 bases, with 10 bases between. Germline V gene sequence: CDR1 LNHDA, CDR2 SQIVND (reference sequence). The CDR3 region is CASSPDSANTGELFF. The CDR3 DNA reads as TGTGCCAGTAGTCCAGACTCAGCGAACACCGGGGAGCTGTTTTTT.

This sequence joins TRBV2 and TRBJ2-2, with D hard to call. The CDR3 is 14 residues long. CDR1 and CDR2 (germline): SNHLY, FYNNEI. Trimming took 6 bases from V and 3 from J, leaving 11 bases between them. CDR3 amino acids: CASRTPRDTGELFF. CDR3 coding DNA: TGTGCCAGCAGAACTCCAAGGGACACCGGGGAGCTGTTTTTT.